The 27 T cell receptor beta chains presented below share a single source sample, sequenced in a study of T cell responses to AZD1222 COVID-19 vaccine. Here immunoSEQ multiplex PCR was the method, and the copy in TCRdb shows in-frame clones only, minus some. The sample holds around 130,000 clones, more than 85% seen once. The sample was peripheral blood, taken on day 0 of AZD1222 vaccination. Receptors were obtained from an adult in good health.

V is TRBV2 and J is TRBJ1-5; D gene ambiguous. CDR1 and CDR2 (germline): SNHLY, FYNNEI. CDR3 length: 13 residues. The germline V and J ends were trimmed by 7 bases and 3 bases, with 10 bases remaining between them. The CDR3 loop reads CASMSRHNQPQHF. As DNA, the CDR3 is TGTGCCAGCATGTCCAGGCACAATCAGCCCCAGCATTTT.

This CDR3 is CASSPGSTISNEQFF. CDR3 DNA sequence: TGCGCCAGCAGCCCCGGGTCTACTATTAGCAATGAGCAGTTCTTC. This chain connects TRBV5-1 to TRBJ2-1; D is undetermined. The CDR3 runs to 15 residues. In germline, CDR1 is SGHRS, CDR2 YFSETQ. V lost 4 bases to trimming and J lost 6 bases, with 17 bases between them. The full variable domain, with the rest looked up from reference TRBV5-1 and TRBJ2-1, is KAGVTQTPRYLIKTRGQQVTLSCSPISGHRSVSWYQQTPGQGLQFLFEYFSETQRNKGNFPGRFSGRQFSNSRSEMNVSTLELGDSALYLCASSPGSTISNEQFFGPGTRLTVL.

The rearrangement uses TRBV2 and TRBJ1-1; TRBD1 might be the D (6 bases). Trimming left V 6 bases short and J 2 bases short, with 16 bases between. Germline CDR1 is SNHLY and CDR2 is FYNNEI. The CDR3 sequence is 15 residues long. CDR3 bases: TGTGCCAGCAGGACCGGGGCAGGGGTCAACACTGAAGCTTTCTTT. It translates to CASRTGAGVNTEAFF. Looking up the rest from reference TRBV2 and TRBJ1-1 gives the full variable domain: EPEVTQTPSHQVTQMGQEVILRCVPISNHLYFYWYRQILGQKVEFLVSFYNNEISEKSEIFDDQFSVERPDGSNFTLKIRSTKLEDSAMYFCASRTGAGVNTEAFFGQGTRLTVV.

The table lists this clone with a count of one. V is TRBV28 and J is TRBJ1-5; D might be TRBD1 (5 bases). CDR3 size: 14 residues. V was shortened by 7 bases and J by 6 bases, with 16 bases between the two germline ends. Germline loops: CDR1 MDHEN, CDR2 SYDVKM. The CDR3 nucleotides read TGTGCCAGCATCCTCAGAAGGGGCACTCAGCCCCAGCATTTT. Its protein is CASILRRGTQPQHF. Filled out from reference TRBV28 and TRBJ1-5, the complete variable domain reads DVKVTQSSRYLVKRTGEKVFLECVQDMDHENMFWYRQDPGLGLRLIYFSYDVKMKEKGDIPEGYSVSREKKERFSLILESASTNQTSMYLCASILRRGTQPQHFGDGTRLSIL.

A few counts support this clone. The CDR3 sequence: CASSEAEETDEAFF. CDR3 bases: TGTGCCAGCAGTGAAGCTGAGGAGACCGATGAAGCTTTCTTT. The chain uses TRBV6-1 and TRBJ1-1; D is ambiguous. The CDR3 is 14 amino acids. Germline lookup yields CDR1 MNHNS and CDR2 SASEGT. Trimming removed 0 bases at V and 7 bases at J, with 12 bases between.

The genes are TRBV6-6 and TRBJ2-1; 11 positions agree with TRBD2. From germline, CDR1 is MNHNY and CDR2 SVGAGI (reference sequence). This CDR3 comprises 15 residues. V lost 2 bases and J lost 5; bases outside the gene matches: 2. CDR3 sequence: CASSYIAGGDNEQFF. CDR3 nucleotides: TGTGCCAGCAGTTACATAGCGGGAGGGGACAATGAGCAGTTCTTC.

The rearrangement links TRBV6-2 or TRBV6-3 to TRBJ2-1, with TRBD1 as a possible D gene (5 bases). The V end was cut by 0 bases, the J end by 4 bases, with 10 bases between. This CDR3 is built from 15 residues. Germline V gene sequence: CDR1 MNHEY, CDR2 SVGEGT. CDR3 coding DNA: TGTGCCAGCAGTTACTCAGGGGCAGGGTACAATGAGCAGTTCTTC. Amino acid sequence: CASSYSGAGYNEQFF.

V is TRBV4-1 and J is TRBJ2-3, with D possibly matching TRBD2 (5 bases). Germline CDR1 and CDR2: MGHRA and YSYEKL. The CDR3 is made up of 15 amino acids. Between the trimmed V and J ends, which lost 4 bases and 0 bases, there was a span of 11 bases. The CDR3 loop is CASSPLGGSTDTQYF. CDR3 DNA sequence: TGCGCCAGCAGCCCCCTTGGCGGGAGCACAGATACGCAGTATTTT.

This chain joins TRBV4-1 and TRBJ1-1; tentatively, D is TRBD1 (5 bases). The germline V and J ends were trimmed by 0 bases and 0 bases, with 8 bases remaining between them. The CDR3 length is 15 residues. The germline V gene has CDR1 MGHRA and CDR2 YSYEKL. CDR3 sequence: CASSQDRDLNTEAFF. The CDR3 DNA sequence: TGCGCCAGCAGCCAAGACAGGGACCTGAACACTGAAGCTTTCTTT.

This chain joins TRBV27 and TRBJ1-1, with D maybe TRBD1 (6 bases). Germline V lookup: CDR1 MNHEY, CDR2 SMNVEV (reference sequence). Trimming shortened V by 2 bases and J by 6 bases, and 13 bases separated the two germline ends. This CDR3 contains 14 residues. The DNA of the CDR3 is TGTGCCAGCAGTTTACAGGGGATCGGCGCTGAAGCTTTCTTT. Residues: CASSLQGIGAEAFF.

V is TRBV18 and J is TRBJ1-3; 7 bases line up with TRBD1. The V and J ends lost 3 bases and 8 bases, in that order; junction bases with no gene match: 1. Germline V gene data show CDR1 as KGHSH and CDR2 as LQKENI. CDR3 length: 12 amino acids. CDR3 sequence (DNA): TGTGCCAGCTCACCCAGGGGGGACACCATATATTTT. Protein product: CASSPRGDTIYF.

The chain couples TRBV21-1 to TRBJ2-7; the D call TRBD2 from the table was never checked on the DNA. TRBV21-1 is a recognized pseudogene. The CDR3 sequence is 18 residues long. The CDR3 spells CASSRKASRGSHSYEQYF. The CDR3 DNA reads TGTGCCAGCAGCCGTAAGGCGTCCCGCGGGAGCCATTCCTACGAGCAGTACTTC.

The chain joins TRBV11-2 to TRBJ2-6; D uncertain. CDR3 length: 14 residues. CDR1 is SGHAT, CDR2 FQNNGV, per germline. The germline V and J ends were trimmed by 4 bases and 4 bases, with 8 bases remaining between them. CDR3 DNA: TGTGCCAGCAGCTCGATATACGGGGCCAACGTCCTGACTTTC. Translated, it gives CASSSIYGANVLTF. The full variable domain, completed using reference TRBV11-2 and TRBJ2-6, is EAGVAQSPRYKIIEKRQSVAFWCNPISGHATLYWYQQILGQGPKLLIQFQNNGVVDDSQLPKDRFSAERLKGVDSTLKIQPAKLEDSAVYLCASSSIYGANVLTFGAGSRLTVL.

This clone was seen a handful of times. J is TRBJ1-2 and V is TRBV9; D unclear. Germline V CDR1 and CDR2: SGDLS, YYNGEE. CDR3 size: 13 residues. V lost 4 bases and J lost 4, with 11 bases in between. CDR3 nucleotides: TGTGCCAGCAGCCCCACACTTTCCTATGGCTACACCTTC. Its translation: CASSPTLSYGYTF.

The chain links TRBV10-3 to TRBJ2-1, with D possibly matching TRBD1 (6 bases). V was cut by 6 bases and J by 9 bases, with 12 bases left in between. There are 12 residues in the CDR3. CDR1 and CDR2 from the germline V gene are ENHRY and SYGVKD. As DNA, the CDR3 is TGTGCCATCAGGCAGGGGTTGACTGAGCAGTTCTTC. Its protein is CAIRQGLTEQFF.

This clone was seen once. The chain carries TRBV19 and TRBJ2-5; D is unclear. Per the germline V gene, CDR1 is LNHDA and CDR2 is SQIVND (reference sequence). The V and J ends lost 5 bases and 0 bases respectively, with 7 bases between them. The CDR3 has 13 residues. Here the CDR3 DNA reads TGTGCCAGTAGTTCAGAGTACCAAGAGACCCAGTACTTC. Its translation is CASSSEYQETQYF.

The chain carries TRBV30 and TRBJ2-7; D is possibly TRBD2 (5 bases). V lost 1 base to trimming and J lost 2 bases, with 9 bases between them. Germline loops: CDR1 GTSNPN, CDR2 SVGIG (reference sequence). The CDR3 totals 13 residues. The CDR3 sequence is CAWSEVLAYEQYF. The CDR3, as DNA: TGTGCCTGGAGTGAGGTACTAGCCTACGAGCAGTACTTC.

The chain couples TRBV5-5 to TRBJ2-7; D gene uncertain. V lost 3 bases, J lost 3 bases, and 16 bases lay in between. This CDR3 is built from 15 residues. CDR1 is SGHKS, CDR2 YYEKEE, per germline (reference sequence). The CDR3 protein is CASSSTPVPDYEQYF. CDR3 nucleotides: TGTGCCAGCAGCTCTACCCCGGTGCCTGACTACGAGCAGTACTTC.

The chain employs TRBV7-3 and TRBJ1-1, with a weak D call TRBD1 (5 bases). The CDR3 has 15 residues. Trimming cost V 3 bases and J 2 bases, with 13 bases left between them. Germline CDR1 reads SGHTA; CDR2 reads FQGTGA. CDR3: CASSLNGGDNTEAFF. For the CDR3, the DNA is TGTGCCAGCAGCTTGAATGGAGGGGATAACACTGAAGCTTTCTTT.

The rearrangement joins TRBV5-1 to TRBJ1-1; TRBD1 aligns across 10 bases. V lost 1 base, J lost 7 bases, and 10 bases stayed unmatched. The germline V gene has CDR1 SGHRS and CDR2 YFSETQ. The CDR3 has 16 amino acids. DNA of the CDR3: TGCGCCAGCAGCTTGACCCCGGGACAGGGGCTGGGTGAAGCTTTCTTT. Amino acids: CASSLTPGQGLGEAFF.

The chain uses TRBV19 and TRBJ1-1, with a tentative D call TRBD1 (5 bases). This CDR3 has 15 amino acids. CDR1 is LNHDA and CDR2 is SQIVND in the germline V gene (reference sequence). Trimming stripped 1 base from V and 0 bases from J, with 9 bases between. The CDR3 sequence: CASSIADKMNTEAFF. The CDR3, as DNA: TGTGCCAGTAGTATAGCGGACAAAATGAACACTGAAGCTTTCTTT.

The chain carries TRBV19 and TRBJ1-1, with a weak D call TRBD1 (6 bases). The CDR3 extends over 11 amino acids. CDR1 is LNHDA, CDR2 SQIVND, per germline (reference sequence). V was clipped by 3 bases and J by 8 bases, with 7 bases between them. The DNA for the CDR3 is TGTGCCAGTAGTATTACAGGGGAAGCTTTCTTT. It codes for CASSITGEAFF.

This rearrangement joins TRBV6-6 to TRBJ1-1, with 8 positions matching TRBD1. Per the germline V gene, CDR1 is MNHNY and CDR2 is SVGAGI (reference sequence). V lost 7 bases to trimming and J lost 3 bases; unmatched junction nucleotides: 7. The CDR3 is 14 residues long. The DNA for the CDR3 is TGTGCCAGCAAAGCCGGGACAGGACACACTGAAGCTTTCTTT. Amino acid sequence: CASKAGTGHTEAFF.

The CDR3 here is CASTTSGWPEAFF. The CDR3 bases are TGTGCCAGCACCACAAGCGGGTGGCCTGAAGCTTTCTTT. V usage is TRBV6-5 and J usage is TRBJ1-1; D gene ambiguous. The V gene's germline CDR1 is MNHEY and CDR2 SVGAGI. V lost 7 bases and J 6 bases, leaving 15 bases between the germline ends. The CDR3 runs to 13 residues.

The chain recombines TRBV15 with TRBJ1-4; no definite D call. Germline V gene lookup returns CDR1 LNHNV and CDR2 YYDKDF (reference sequence). V shed 1 base and J shed 10 bases, with 16 bases lying between them. The CDR3 is 15 amino acids. The CDR3 spells CATSRVGPYLVKLFF. Here the CDR3 DNA reads TGTGCCACCAGCAGAGTTGGCCCTTACTTGGTAAAACTGTTTTTT.

This sequence joins TRBV4-3 and TRBJ2-2, with 8 positions matching TRBD1. CDR3 length: 15 amino acids. Germline CDR1 LGHNA, CDR2 YSLEER. The V segment lost 4 bases and the J segment 7 bases; nucleotides outside the gene matches: 8. The CDR3 coding sequence is TGCGCCAGCAGCCGCAGACAGGGGAATCACGGGGAGCTGTTTTTT. It encodes CASSRRQGNHGELFF.

The chain joins TRBV18 to TRBJ2-7, with 9 nucleotides matching TRBD1. Germline V CDR1 and CDR2: KGHSH, LQKENI. V lost 5 bases and J lost 4; bases outside the gene matches: 9. The CDR3 is 15 amino acids. The CDR3 region is CASSSPGTGSYEQYF. Written as DNA, the CDR3 is TGTGCCAGCTCAAGTCCCGGGACAGGGAGTTACGAGCAGTACTTC. Looking up the rest from reference TRBV18 and TRBJ2-7 gives the full variable domain: NAGVMQNPRHLVRRRGQEARLRCSPMKGHSHVYWYRQLPEEGLKFMVYLQKENIIDESGMPKERFSAEFPKEGPSILRIQQVVRGDSAAYFCASSSPGTGSYEQYFGPGTRLTVT.